Each of the 9 T cell receptor beta chains below was sequenced from the same sample in a study of CD8+CD57+ T cells in acquired aplastic anemia. CDR3 and TCR beta VDJ profiling relied on a genomic DNA template. TCRdb processed the reads anew with MiXCR; each CDR3 protein has one entry. The top ten hold 0.85% to 1.3% of the sample, which has under 200,000 distinct CDR3 sequences, roughly 47% seen once. The sample taken for sequencing was sorted CD4+, CD8+, or CD8+CD57+ T cells (not recorded which) from PBMCs. The receptors derive from a human donor in good health.

The chain employs TRBV18 and TRBJ1-1; no clear D gene. Germline V lookup: CDR1 KGHSH, CDR2 LQKENI. The V end lost 0 bases, the J end lost 3 bases, and 8 bases lay between the germline ends. The CDR3 is made up of 14 amino acids. The CDR3 spells CASSPPSGHTEAFF. In DNA form, the CDR3 reads TGTGCCAGCTCACCACCCTCAGGTCACACTGAAGCTTTCTTT.

The V and J genes are TRBV7-9 and TRBJ1-5; D remains ambiguous. This CDR3 spans 14 amino acids. The V and J ends lost 5 bases and 0 bases respectively, with 8 bases between them. Germline values: CDR1 SEHNR, CDR2 FQNEAQ (reference sequence). CDR3: CASSQDSSNQPQHF. CDR3 bases: TGTGCCAGCAGCCAAGACTCTAGCAATCAGCCCCAGCATTTT.

About this clonotype itself: With a much larger clone just one base away, this may be a read error. This chain joins TRBV12-3 or TRBV12-4 and TRBJ2-7, with no clear D. The V gene lost 6 bases and the J gene lost 2 bases, with 17 bases spanning the gap. CDR3 length: 15 residues. DNA of the CDR3: TGTGCCAGCAGCCCCGGAACGACATCCCCCTACGAGCAGTACTTC. Encoded protein: CASSPGTTSPYEQYF.

This clonotype was found many times. The chain joins TRBV5-4 to TRBJ1-2; no definite D call. Trimming cost V 2 bases and J 2 bases, with 7 bases left between them. This CDR3 has 13 amino acids. Germline V lookup: CDR1 SGHNT, CDR2 YYREEE (reference sequence). The CDR3 reads CASSFADNYGYTF. DNA of the CDR3: TGTGCCAGCAGCTTCGCGGACAACTATGGCTACACCTTC.

The chain recombines TRBV6-2 or TRBV6-3 with TRBJ2-7, with 8 positions matching TRBD2. The CDR3 covers 19 residues. Trimming cost V 0 bases and J 7 bases; bases outside gene matches: 20. Germline V gene sequence: CDR1 MNHEY, CDR2 SVGEGT. CDR3 sequence: CASSYSNLAGSATTWEQYF. The CDR3 nucleotides read TGTGCCAGCAGTTACTCGAACCTAGCGGGCTCGGCCACGACATGGGAGCAGTACTTC.

Details on this clonotype: A read error may explain this, as a much larger clone is one base away. Without the conserved terminal phenylalanine or tryptophan, this CDR3 likely stems from a read error. The chain carries TRBV2 and TRBJ1-6; 8 bases match TRBD1. The V segment lost 6 bases and the J segment 9 bases; nucleotides outside the gene matches: 10. The CDR3 is 15 residues long. Germline CDR1 reads SNHLY; CDR2 reads FYNNEI. CDR3 residues: CASRGRDRSASPLHS. The CDR3 DNA is TGTGCCAGCAGGGGCAGGGACAGGAGTGCTTCACCCCTCCACTCT.

Concerning this clonotype: Relative to the germline gene, one junction end is altered; a read error may explain this. This chain links TRBV20-1 with TRBJ2-1; D ambiguous. Germline lookup yields CDR1 DFQATT and CDR2 SNEGSKA (reference sequence). CDR3 length equals 13 residues. The CDR3 DNA reads as TGCAGCGCGGACGGATTGCCCTACAGTGAGCAGTTCTTC. Amino acid sequence: CSADGLPYSEQFF.

V and J are TRBV20-1 and TRBJ1-2; 7 nucleotides line up with TRBD1. This CDR3 region has 14 residues. Germline trimming cut 2 bases from V and 4 bases from J; bases unmatched to any gene: 7. In germline, CDR1 is DFQATT, CDR2 SNEGSKA (reference sequence). CDR3 residues: CSARRDSLGYGYTF. CDR3 sequence (DNA): TGCAGTGCTAGAAGGGACAGCTTAGGCTATGGCTACACCTTC.

This clonotype was detected a few times. The chain employs TRBV10-3 and TRBJ2-5; the D gene could be TRBD1 or TRBD2 (6 bases each). Looked up from germline, CDR1 is ENHRY and CDR2 is SYGVKD. This CDR3 has 12 residues. Trimming stripped 10 bases from V and 4 bases from J, with 13 bases between. CDR3 loop: CASRRGSETQYF. CDR3 nucleotide sequence: TGTGCCAGCAGGAGGGGGTCAGAGACCCAGTACTTC.